The rows below give T cell receptor beta chains drawn from one sample of a study of T cell changes during pregnancy in multiple sclerosis. Clones were read by immunoSEQ multiplex PCR, and TCRdb kept only the in-frame ones, dropping some. The data contain about 110,000 clones, 92% of them singletons. Sequencing was performed on peripheral blood, taken in the third trimester of pregnancy. The receptor set was obtained from a female donor in good health, enrolled as a control in a pregnancy study. Both conserved end residues are part of each CDR3. The order of the fields is V gene, J gene, clone size, D gene, CDR3 protein, CDR3 DNA. The D gene is left open where the match is weak. Size is stated for part of the rows, as once, few or many counts, or as a class when the clone is expanded.

v_call: TRBV7-3; j_call: TRBJ2-3; clone_size: -; d_call: -; cdr3_aa: CASTKDSHTSTDTQYF; cdr3_nt: TGTGCCAGCACTAAGGACAGCCATACTAGCACAGATACGCAGTATTTT
v_call: TRBV16; j_call: TRBJ1-2; clone_size: -; d_call: -; cdr3_aa: CASSQPTGIGYGYTF; cdr3_nt: TGTGCCAGCAGCCAACCCACAGGGATAGGTTATGGCTACACCTTC
v_call: TRBV30; j_call: TRBJ2-3; clone_size: -; d_call: TRBD1; cdr3_aa: CAWSDLLGTGNTDTQYF; cdr3_nt: TGTGCCTGGAGTGACCTCCTCGGGACAGGGAACACAGATACGCAGTATTTT
v_call: TRBV30; j_call: TRBJ2-7; clone_size: -; d_call: -; cdr3_aa: CAWRSRLGGTYEQYF; cdr3_nt: TGTGCCTGGAGGTCAAGGTTAGGGGGTACCTACGAGCAGTACTTC
v_call: TRBV6-1; j_call: TRBJ2-7; clone_size: -; d_call: -; cdr3_aa: CASSGGPATYEQYF; cdr3_nt: TGTGCCAGCAGTGGTGGGCCCGCTACCTACGAGCAGTACTTC
v_call: TRBV4-3; j_call: TRBJ1-1; clone_size: -; d_call: -; cdr3_aa: CASSQEGGTEAFF; cdr3_nt: TGCGCCAGCAGCCAAGAGGGGGGGACTGAAGCTTTCTTT
v_call: TRBV30; j_call: TRBJ1-2; clone_size: -; d_call: TRBD1; cdr3_aa: CAWTDRAEDYGYTF; cdr3_nt: TGTGCCTGGACGGACAGGGCTGAGGACTATGGCTACACCTTC
v_call: TRBV9; j_call: TRBJ1-6; clone_size: -; d_call: -; cdr3_aa: CASSERDTHNSPLHF; cdr3_nt: TGTGCCAGCAGCGAACGGGACACCCATAATTCACCCCTCCACTTT
v_call: TRBV9; j_call: TRBJ1-1; clone_size: -; d_call: -; cdr3_aa: CASSLLQGLEVEAFF; cdr3_nt: TGTGCCAGCAGCCTTCTCCAGGGCCTTGAGGTTGAAGCTTTCTTT
v_call: TRBV5-1; j_call: TRBJ1-2; clone_size: -; d_call: -; cdr3_aa: CASSLVTAITSYGYTF; cdr3_nt: TGCGCCAGCAGCTTGGTAACAGCAATTACTTCCTATGGCTACACCTTC
v_call: TRBV23-1; j_call: TRBJ1-2; clone_size: few; d_call: TRBD1; cdr3_aa: CASSQSLNGRGDFNYGYTF; cdr3_nt: TGCGCCAGCAGTCAATCGCTTAATGGCAGGGGGGACTTTAACTATGGCTACACCTTC
v_call: TRBV27; j_call: TRBJ2-1; clone_size: -; d_call: -; cdr3_aa: CASLPVGGRGSYNEQFF; cdr3_nt: TGTGCCAGCCTCCCAGTGGGGGGGCGGGGCTCCTACAATGAGCAGTTCTTC
v_call: TRBV15; j_call: TRBJ2-6; clone_size: once; d_call: TRBD2; cdr3_aa: CATSRGGGVSGANVLTF; cdr3_nt: TGTGCCACCAGCAGAGGGGGGGGAGTCTCTGGGGCCAACGTCCTGACTTTC
v_call: TRBV5-6; j_call: TRBJ2-1; clone_size: once; d_call: -; cdr3_aa: CASSRDSATYNEQFF; cdr3_nt: TGTGCCAGCAGCCGGGACTCCGCTACCTACAATGAGCAGTTCTTC
v_call: TRBV11-3; j_call: TRBJ2-7; clone_size: -; d_call: -; cdr3_aa: CASSPRDSKHEQYF; cdr3_nt: TGTGCCAGCAGCCCGCGGGACAGCAAACACGAGCAGTACTTC
v_call: TRBV7-2; j_call: TRBJ2-1; clone_size: -; d_call: -; cdr3_aa: CASRFTGSSYNEQFF; cdr3_nt: TGTGCCAGCAGATTTACAGGGAGCTCCTACAATGAGCAGTTCTTC